These T cell receptor beta chains were read from a single sample in a study of T cell responses to AZD1222 COVID-19 vaccine. The method was immunoSEQ multiplex PCR; TCRdb's version includes in-frame clones alone and lacks a portion of them. The sample has roughly 130,000 clones, approximately 85% seen once; the top ten hold approximately 1.6%. Here the sequenced sample was peripheral blood, taken on day 0 of AZD1222 vaccination. Every receptor here comes from an adult in good health. Both conserved end residues are part of each CDR3. A D gene is named only where the DNA matches it firmly. Not all rows give a size; the values are once, few, many and, for expanded clones, a class.

V: TRBV3-1/TRBV3-2; size: -; D: TRBD2; J: TRBJ2-3; DNA: TGTGCCAGCAGCCAATTCTTAGAGACTAGCGGGATGAAAGATACGCAGTATTTT; CDR3: CASSQFLETSGMKDTQYF
V: TRBV7-3; size: -; D: TRBD1; J: TRBJ2-6; DNA: TGTGCCAGCAGCTTAGGTTCCGGGACAGGGGTTAAAGGGGCCAACGTCCTGACTTTC; CDR3: CASSLGSGTGVKGANVLTF
V: TRBV6-5; size: -; D: -; J: TRBJ1-4; DNA: TGTGCCAGCAGCCCACAATTAGCAACTAATGAAAAACTGTTTTTT; CDR3: CASSPQLATNEKLFF
V: TRBV7-2; size: -; D: -; J: TRBJ1-3; DNA: TGTGCCAGCAGCCCACGACTCAGCTCTGGAAACACCATATATTTT; CDR3: CASSPRLSSGNTIYF
V: TRBV5-4; size: few; D: -; J: TRBJ2-7; DNA: TGTGCCAGCAGCCGGGACGCGTCCTACGAGCAGTACTTC; CDR3: CASSRDASYEQYF
V: TRBV19; size: -; D: -; J: TRBJ2-1; DNA: TGTGCCAGTAGTTCCCTTGGAGGAAATGAGCAGTTCTTC; CDR3: CASSSLGGNEQFF
V: TRBV6-2/TRBV6-3; size: -; D: -; J: TRBJ1-1; DNA: TGTGCCAGCAGTTACCAGGGGAGGCCTGAAGCTTTCTTT; CDR3: CASSYQGRPEAFF
V: TRBV18; size: -; D: -; J: TRBJ2-4; DNA: TGTGCCAGCTCACCAACGGGTGCCAAAAACATTCAGTACTTC; CDR3: CASSPTGAKNIQYF
V: TRBV30; size: -; D: -; J: TRBJ2-4; DNA: TGTGCCTGGAGTGAGGGCGGGGCCATTCAGTACTTC; CDR3: CAWSEGGAIQYF
V: TRBV7-9; size: -; D: -; J: TRBJ2-7; DNA: TGTGCCAGCACCGAGGGTCGGGCCGACTACGAGCAGTACTTC; CDR3: CASTEGRADYEQYF
V: TRBV5-8; size: -; D: -; J: TRBJ2-7; DNA: TGTGCCAGCAGTCTGAACAGGGACCTTCCCTACGAGCAGTACTTC; CDR3: CASSLNRDLPYEQYF
V: TRBV6-5; size: -; D: -; J: TRBJ1-1; DNA: TGTGCCAGCAGTTACGAAAGGCGAGGGAGAACTGAAGCTTTCTTT; CDR3: CASSYERRGRTEAFF
V: TRBV9; size: -; D: TRBD1; J: TRBJ2-7; DNA: TGTGCCAGCAGCACAACAGGGGAACCCTACGAGCAGTACTTC; CDR3: CASSTTGEPYEQYF
V: TRBV10-3; size: -; D: TRBD1; J: TRBJ2-7; DNA: TGTGCCATCAGCGAAGGGACAGGGAGGAGTCTCGAGCAGTACTTC; CDR3: CAISEGTGRSLEQYF
V: TRBV7-8; size: -; D: -; J: TRBJ1-1; DNA: TGTGCCAGCAGCGCCGGACAGCCTGAAGCTTTCTTT; CDR3: CASSAGQPEAFF
V: TRBV11-3; size: -; D: TRBD1; J: TRBJ2-5; DNA: TGTGCCAGCAGCTTAGCGCCGGACAGGGGGCACTGGGAGACCCAGTACTTC; CDR3: CASSLAPDRGHWETQYF
V: TRBV11-2; size: -; D: TRBD2; J: TRBJ2-3; DNA: TGTGCCAGCAGCCTCGTAGCGGGAGGGACTGGCACAGATACGCAGTATTTT; CDR3: CASSLVAGGTGTDTQYF
V: TRBV10-3; size: -; D: TRBD1; J: TRBJ1-1; DNA: TGTGCCATCAGTGGACAGGGGGCCTTGAACACTGAAGCTTTCTTT; CDR3: CAISGQGALNTEAFF
V: TRBV25-1; size: once; D: TRBD1; J: TRBJ1-6; DNA: TGTGCCAGCAGGCCGACAGGGGGTTCCTATAATTCACCCCTCCACTTT; CDR3: CASRPTGGSYNSPLHF
V: TRBV18; size: -; D: TRBD2; J: TRBJ2-3; DNA: TGTGCCAGCTCACTATGGACTAGCGGGGGGCCGGAAGATACGCAGTATTTT; CDR3: CASSLWTSGGPEDTQYF
V: TRBV11-2; size: -; D: -; J: TRBJ2-7; DNA: TGTGCCAGCAGCTTAGTGACAGCACCCTACGAGCAGTACTTC; CDR3: CASSLVTAPYEQYF
V: TRBV6-1; size: -; D: -; J: TRBJ2-7; DNA: TGTGCCAGCAGTGAAGACGAAGTCTACCACGAGCAGTACTTC; CDR3: CASSEDEVYHEQYF
V: TRBV7-3; size: -; D: TRBD1; J: TRBJ1-6; DNA: TGTGCCAGCAGCTCGGGGACAGTCTTAAATTCACCCCTCCACTTT; CDR3: CASSSGTVLNSPLHF
V: TRBV5-1; size: -; D: TRBD2; J: TRBJ2-2; DNA: TGCGCCAGCAGCTTGGGCTGGACTAGCGGTCCGACAGAAAAGAACACCGGGGAGCTGTTTTTT; CDR3: CASSLGWTSGPTEKNTGELFF
V: TRBV5-1; size: few; D: TRBD1; J: TRBJ2-7; DNA: TGCGCCAGCAGCTTTCATGCCGGGACAGAGACCTACGAGCAGTACTTC; CDR3: CASSFHAGTETYEQYF
V: TRBV12-3/TRBV12-4; size: -; D: -; J: TRBJ2-2; DNA: TGTGCCAGCAGTTTAAGGTCCGCCGGGGAGCTGTTTTTT; CDR3: CASSLRSAGELFF
V: TRBV6-2/TRBV6-3; size: -; D: TRBD2; J: TRBJ2-1; DNA: TGTGCCAGCAGTAATAGCGGGAGGGACTACAATGAGCAGTTCTTC; CDR3: CASSNSGRDYNEQFF
V: TRBV19; size: once; D: -; J: TRBJ1-1; DNA: TGTGCCAGTAGTATCCAGAACACTGAAGCTTTCTTT; CDR3: CASSIQNTEAFF
V: TRBV4-1; size: -; D: TRBD2; J: TRBJ2-1; DNA: TGCGCCAGCAGCCAAGGGGGTAGCGGGAGGGCCGGTAATGAGCAGTTCTTC; CDR3: CASSQGGSGRAGNEQFF
V: TRBV15; size: few; D: -; J: TRBJ1-2; DNA: TGTGCCACCAGCAGAGATCTTCGGTATGGCTACACCTTC; CDR3: CATSRDLRYGYTF
V: TRBV9; size: -; D: -; J: TRBJ1-1; DNA: TGTGCCAGCAGCGTAGATAGCAGGAACACTGAAGCTTTCTTT; CDR3: CASSVDSRNTEAFF
V: TRBV29-1; size: -; D: -; J: TRBJ2-5; DNA: TGCAGCGTTATGAGGAGGGCCGGTCAAGAGACCCAGTACTTC; CDR3: CSVMRRAGQETQYF
V: TRBV2; size: -; D: -; J: TRBJ1-1; DNA: TGTGCCAGCTTAAATTACGGGAGTGAAGCTTTCTTT; CDR3: CASLNYGSEAFF
V: TRBV6-5; size: -; D: -; J: TRBJ1-4; DNA: TGTGCCAGCAGTTCGTCAGGGAGTACTAATGAAAAACTGTTTTTT; CDR3: CASSSSGSTNEKLFF
V: TRBV3-1/TRBV3-2; size: few; D: -; J: TRBJ2-3; DNA: TGTGCCAGCAGCTTAGGAGGGAGCGCAGATACGCAGTATTTT; CDR3: CASSLGGSADTQYF
V: TRBV6-7; size: -; D: TRBD1; J: TRBJ2-5; DNA: TGTGCCAGCACAGGGGGCAGAGAGACCCAGTACTTC; CDR3: CASTGGRETQYF
V: TRBV5-5; size: -; D: -; J: TRBJ1-3; DNA: TGTGCCAGCAGCTTGGCCCCAGGACTCTCTGGAAACACCATATATTTT; CDR3: CASSLAPGLSGNTIYF
V: TRBV24-1; size: -; D: -; J: TRBJ1-5; DNA: TGTGCCACCAGTGATGTATATAGCAATCAGCCCCAGCATTTT; CDR3: CATSDVYSNQPQHF
V: TRBV29-1; size: -; D: -; J: TRBJ1-1; DNA: TGCAGCGTTGTTGAATATGTCCTCGGGGTGAACACTGAAGCTTTCTTT; CDR3: CSVVEYVLGVNTEAFF
V: TRBV6-5; size: -; D: -; J: TRBJ1-2; DNA: TGTGCCAGCAGTCCCGGGTTTTTAAGGGTCGAGGGCTACACCTTC; CDR3: CASSPGFLRVEGYTF
V: TRBV20-1; size: -; D: -; J: TRBJ1-1; DNA: TGCAGTGCTAGGATGGGACAAGAAGCTTTCTTT; CDR3: CSARMGQEAFF
V: TRBV6-4; size: -; D: -; J: TRBJ1-1; DNA: TGTGCCAGCAGTGAGGGACGGGGCACTGAAGCTTTCTTT; CDR3: CASSEGRGTEAFF
V: TRBV7-7; size: -; D: -; J: TRBJ2-2; DNA: TGTGCTAGCAGCTTAGGCGTGGCGGGCACCGGGGAGCTGTTTTTT; CDR3: CASSLGVAGTGELFF
V: TRBV15; size: -; D: -; J: TRBJ2-1; DNA: TGTGCCACCAGCAGAGCGAGCCTAGGGGGGCCTACCTACAATGAGCAGTTCTTC; CDR3: CATSRASLGGPTYNEQFF
V: TRBV18; size: -; D: -; J: TRBJ1-1; DNA: TGTGCCAGCTTAGGGGACTTGGCTGAAGCTTTCTTT; CDR3: CASLGDLAEAFF
V: TRBV4-1; size: -; D: -; J: TRBJ1-3; DNA: TGCGCCAGCAGCCAAACCCCGTTTAGGGGCAAGAGTGGAAACACCATATATTTT; CDR3: CASSQTPFRGKSGNTIYF
V: TRBV13; size: -; D: -; J: TRBJ2-5; DNA: TGTGCCAGCAGCCCTCAAGAGAGGGAGACCCAGTACTTC; CDR3: CASSPQERETQYF
V: TRBV4-1; size: -; D: TRBD1; J: TRBJ1-2; DNA: TGCGCCAGCAGCCCGAGGACAGGGGGTCTGTATGGCTACACCTTC; CDR3: CASSPRTGGLYGYTF
V: TRBV6-5; size: -; D: -; J: TRBJ1-6; DNA: TGTGCCAGCAGTTACTCGTGGGGGACTGGGAATTCACCCCTCCACTTT; CDR3: CASSYSWGTGNSPLHF
V: TRBV7-7; size: -; D: TRBD2; J: TRBJ2-1; DNA: TGTGCCAGCAGCTTCACTAGCGGGGGGAATAATGAGCAGTTCTTC; CDR3: CASSFTSGGNNEQFF